The following is a T cell receptor beta chain sequence with its context. Primers for the PCR totalled 60 Vbeta and 13 Jbeta. Libraries were prepared by immunoSEQ multiplex PCR; TCRdb keeps only in-frame clonotypes and omits some of them. The sample lists about 180,000 clones; 70% to 80% were seen once. The V end was cut by 4 bases, the J end by 5 bases, with 11 bases between. The CDR3 sequence is 13 residues long. CDR1 is MDHEN and CDR2 is SYDVKM in the germline V gene. This entry comes from a study of cytomegalovirus exposure and HLA in healthy donors. What was sequenced was PBMCs. V and J are TRBV28 and TRBJ1-2; tentatively, D is TRBD1 (6 bases). The clonotype originates from a male donor in good health and CMV-seronegative. The CDR3 here is CASSSLRGYGYTF. The CDR3 DNA sequence: TGTGCCAGCAGTTCATTAAGGGGGTATGGCTACACCTTC.